Listed below are T cell receptor beta chains from one sample, sequenced in a study of response to subunit inactivated influenza vaccine. TCRdb called the RT-PCR reads again in MiXCR, with one record for every CDR3 protein. The sample includes 530,000 or so distinct CDR3 sequences, approximately 24% of them seen just once. The material sequenced was CD4+ T cells sorted from PBMCs, taken 5 days after vaccination. The origin of the receptors is a man aged 45-65 years who received an inactivated influenza vaccine. Both conserved end residues are part of each CDR3. Each record gives: D gene, CDR3 length, V gene, J gene, clone size, CDR3 protein, CDR3 DNA. D genes are given only for firm matches. Size is omitted from some rows. Given values are once, few, many or a class for expanded clones.

-	15	TRBV6-1	TRBJ1-2	-	CASSPKGTANYGYTF	TGTGCCAGCAGTCCGAAGGGTACAGCTAACTATGGCTACACCTTC
-	13	TRBV5-1	TRBJ1-6	few	CASRGNPNSPLHF	TGCGCCAGCAGGGGGAATCCCAATTCACCCCTCCACTTT
TRBD2	17	TRBV3-1	TRBJ2-3	-	CASSQPGLAGSPNTQYF	TGTGCCAGCAGCCAACCGGGACTAGCGGGGTCTCCCAATACGCAGTATTTT
TRBD2	13	TRBV11-1	TRBJ2-1	few	CASRPGLNNEQFF	TGTGCCAGCAGACCGGGACTAAACAATGAGCAGTTCTTC
-	14	TRBV5-1	TRBJ2-7	many	CASSLTAGQYEQYF	TGCGCCAGCAGCTTGACCGCGGGTCAGTACGAGCAGTACTTC
-	15	TRBV6-1	TRBJ2-5	few	CASRREGLAQETQYF	TGTGCCAGCAGACGTGAGGGGCTAGCGCAAGAGACCCAGTACTTC
-	15	TRBV7-7	TRBJ2-5	few	CASSPRSGVGETQYF	TGTGCCAGCAGCCCCAGATCAGGGGTAGGGGAGACCCAGTACTTC
-	15	TRBV5-1	TRBJ2-7	few	CASSLTGLISYEQYF	TGCGCCAGCAGCTTGACCGGGTTGATTTCCTACGAGCAGTACTTC
-	14	TRBV5-1	TRBJ2-7	-	CASSLTGSWVEQYF	TGCGCCAGCAGCTTGACAGGTAGTTGGGTTGAGCAGTACTTC
TRBD1	17	TRBV4-3	TRBJ1-2	few	CASSQDPPGQGSYGYTF	TGCGCCAGCAGCCAAGATCCCCCTGGACAGGGAAGCTATGGCTACACCTTC
-	13	TRBV19	TRBJ1-2	-	CASKAHQGYGYTF	TGTGCCAGTAAGGCCCACCAGGGATATGGCTACACCTTC
-	12	TRBV6-5	TRBJ2-3	-	CASSYRRGTQYF	TGTGCCAGCAGTTATCGTCGGGGTACGCAGTATTTT
-	13	TRBV6-1	TRBJ2-7	-	CASSESARVEQYF	TGTGCCAGCAGTGAGTCGGCTCGGGTCGAGCAGTACTTC
-	16	TRBV20-1	TRBJ1-5	-	CSARGVGGYSNQPQHF	TGCAGTGCTAGAGGGGTAGGGGGGTATAGCAATCAGCCCCAGCATTTT
TRBD1	14	TRBV20-1	TRBJ1-5	few	CSAPNRGRGQPQHF	TGCAGTGCTCCAAACAGGGGGCGAGGTCAGCCCCAGCATTTT
-	15	TRBV7-8	TRBJ1-2	-	CASSLSPRGGYGYTF	TGTGCCAGCAGCTTAAGTCCCAGGGGAGGCTATGGCTACACCTTC
TRBD2	15	TRBV29-1	TRBJ2-3	-	CSVEASSGRVDTQYF	TGCAGCGTTGAAGCGTCTAGCGGGAGGGTAGATACGCAGTATTTT
TRBD1	12	TRBV20-1	TRBJ2-4	few	CSARDRGNIQYF	TGCAGTGCCAGGGACAGGGGAAACATTCAGTACTTC
-	15	TRBV28	TRBJ2-5	few	CASSSGGQSQETQYF	TGTGCCAGCAGTTCCGGAGGACAGTCCCAAGAGACCCAGTACTTC
-	14	TRBV27	TRBJ2-5	few	CASSLSRAVETQYF	TGTGCCAGCAGTTTATCGAGGGCAGTGGAGACCCAGTACTTC
TRBD1	13	TRBV28	TRBJ2-5	few	CASRTGGWETQYF	TGTGCCAGCAGGACAGGGGGCTGGGAGACCCAGTACTTC
-	16	TRBV2	TRBJ2-5	-	CASRSFTPGLKETQYF	TGTGCCAGCAGATCGTTTACCCCGGGACTTAAAGAGACCCAGTACTTC